Listed here are 11 T cell receptor beta chains from one sample, sequenced in a study of shared clonotypes between healthy human individuals. Here immunoSEQ multiplex PCR was the method, and the copy in TCRdb shows in-frame clones only, minus some. The table has about 660,000 clones, roughly 70% seen once. The sample taken for sequencing was memory CD4+ T cells sorted from blood. Subset indicated: CD45RA-negative fraction. The source of these receptors is a woman aged 25 to 39 in good health.

The CDR3: CASSQGHSGEGEKLFF. The CDR3, as DNA: TGCGCCAGCAGCCAAGGCCATAGTGGGGAGGGTGAAAAACTGTTTTTT. The rearrangement uses TRBV4-1 and TRBJ1-4; D not resolved. The CDR3 extends over 16 amino acids. Germline-derived CDR1 and CDR2 are MGHRA and YSYEKL. V was pared by 1 base and J by 7 bases, with 16 bases between.

The CDR3 DNA reads TGCGCCAGCAGCTTGGTAGGGGACAATGAGCAGTTCTTC. Protein product: CASSLVGDNEQFF. V and J are TRBV5-1 and TRBJ2-1; D may be TRBD1 (5 bases). V lost 0 bases and J 5 bases, leaving 6 bases between the germline ends. This CDR3 has 13 amino acids. CDR1 SGHRS and CDR2 YFSETQ come from the germline V gene.

The rearrangement links TRBV2 to TRBJ2-3; no reliable D call. Trimming stripped 7 bases from V and 1 base from J, with 15 bases between. CDR3 length: 15 amino acids. The germline V gene has CDR1 SNHLY and CDR2 FYNNEI. CDR3 loop: CASTLSPAGTDTQYF. CDR3 nucleotide sequence: TGTGCCAGCACCTTATCCCCTGCAGGCACAGATACGCAGTATTTT.

The chain is built from TRBV7-2 and TRBJ2-7; TRBD2 agrees at 7 bases. The CDR3 loop spans 15 amino acids. Per germline, CDR1 SGHTA and CDR2 FQGNSA. The J segment lost 3 bases and the V segment lost 3 bases, leaving 8 bases of the junction unmatched. The CDR3 bases are TGTGCCAGCAGCTTGGGGCGGGGGACTTACTACGAGCAGTACTTC. Protein sequence: CASSLGRGTYYEQYF.

V and J are TRBV12-2 and TRBJ2-1; the listed D gene, TRBD2, was not tested against the DNA. TRBV12-2 is a recognized pseudogene. There are 16 residues in the CDR3. The CDR3 nucleotides read TGTGCAAGTCGCTTAACGGTCGCGGGGAAACAACTAGATCCGTTCTTC. Residues: CASRLTVAGKQLDPFF.

This clone was observed a few times. V is TRBV2 and J is TRBJ1-1, with no clear D. There are 12 residues in the CDR3. CDR1 is SNHLY, CDR2 FYNNEI, per germline. The V end was cut by 5 bases, the J end by 8 bases, with 12 bases between. The CDR3 DNA follows: TGTGCCAGCAGTTTCTCACCCGGGGAAGCTTTCTTT. Protein product: CASSFSPGEAFF.

The genes are TRBV5-1 and TRBJ2-7; D is perhaps TRBD1 (5 bases). CDR3 size: 13 residues. CDR1 SGHRS and CDR2 YFSETQ come from the germline V gene. The germline V and J ends were trimmed by 0 bases and 6 bases, with 10 bases remaining between them. The CDR3 loop reads CASSLDWTTEQYF. The CDR3 DNA reads as TGCGCCAGCAGCTTGGATTGGACAACCGAGCAGTACTTC.

This clone was counted a few times. The CDR3 protein is CASSPNGPSSGNTIYF. The DNA of the CDR3 is TGTGCCAGCTCACCTAATGGCCCATCCTCTGGAAACACCATATATTTT. The chain combines TRBV18 with TRBJ1-3; no clear D gene. Germline V gene sequence: CDR1 KGHSH, CDR2 LQKENI. The CDR3 length is 16 residues. V lost 3 bases and J 0 bases, leaving 12 bases between the germline ends.

The rearrangement uses TRBV15 and TRBJ1-2; possibly TRBD1 for D (5 bases). The CDR3 has 16 residues. The V end was cut by 0 bases, the J end by 5 bases, with 16 bases between. Germline V gene data show CDR1 as LNHNV and CDR2 as YYDKDF (reference sequence). The CDR3, as DNA: TGTGCCACCAGCAGAGACACAAGGGGCACGAGGTATGGCTACACCTTC. Translated, it gives CATSRDTRGTRYGYTF.

The J gene is TRBJ1-2, the V gene TRBV5-6, with a possible D match to TRBD1 (5 bases). Per germline, CDR1 SGHDT and CDR2 YYEEEE. This CDR3 comprises 13 residues. The germline V and J ends were trimmed by 0 bases and 11 bases, with 14 bases remaining between them. Here the CDR3 reads CASSLGSGSGYTF. In nucleotides, the CDR3 is TGTGCCAGCAGCTTGGGTTCAGGGAGCGGTTACACCTTC.

This clone was detected a few times. The rearrangement links TRBV19 to TRBJ1-1; D is possibly TRBD1 (6 bases). The length of the CDR3 is 13 residues. Germline assignment: CDR1 LNHDA and CDR2 SQIVND (reference sequence). V was clipped by 10 bases and J by 2 bases, with 14 bases between them. The CDR3 DNA is TGTGCCACCCAAGGGGACAACAACACTGAAGCTTTCTTT. Encoded protein: CATQGDNNTEAFF.